Here is one T cell receptor beta chain with its context. Antigen: not known. The source of the sample is a study of T cell responses to AZD1222 COVID-19 vaccine. Findings and limits, study-wide: The CD4 TCRs associated with vaccination extended across spike and predominated at 160-218 and 743-854.

The CDR3 totals 13 residues. Germline CDR1 is LNHDA and CDR2 is SQIVND (reference sequence). Trimming took 0 bases from V and 4 from J, leaving 5 bases between them. Using immunoSEQ multiplex PCR, the repertoire was profiled, and TCRdb retains in-frame clones only, with some absent. In the table there are tens of thousands of clones, roughly four fifths of which are singletons. The rearrangement joins TRBV19 to TRBJ2-3, with no clear D. The receptor comes from an adult who received the AZD1222 COVID-19 vaccine. The sequencing here drew on peripheral blood, taken 28 days after the second AZD1222 dose. The CDR3 DNA reads as TGTGCCAGTAGTATAGATCCTGCAGATACGCAGTATTTT. Translation gives CASSIDPADTQYF.